This T cell receptor beta chain came from a study of T cell responses to AZD1222 COVID-19 vaccine. Points from the study as a whole: Nearly half of unique spike-specific TCRs reportedly avoided B.1.351 and B.1.1.7 mutated regions. Clonal diversity was possibly underestimated; the donors were predominantly white British and more often female. Seropositive status at baseline applied to only five to seven AZD1222 recipients.

To note about this clone: Its antigen is currently unknown.

The CDR3 runs 13 residues. The germline V and J ends were trimmed by 4 bases and 6 bases, with 9 bases remaining between them. Germline-derived CDR1 and CDR2 are MDHEN and SYDVKM. Repertoires were generated with immunoSEQ multiplex PCR, while TCRdb's copy carries only in-frame clones and drops some. The sample contains under 150,000 clones, 88% of which appear only once. The rearrangement joins TRBV28 to TRBJ1-4; no definite D call. The receptor was derived from an adult who received the AZD1222 COVID-19 vaccine. The sequenced sample was peripheral blood, obtained 28 days after the second AZD1222 dose. The CDR3 loop reads CASSSGRHEKLFF. For the CDR3, the DNA is TGTGCCAGCAGTTCCGGACGACATGAAAAACTGTTTTTT.